This entry lists 26 T cell receptor beta chains sequenced from one sample in a study of cytomegalovirus exposure and HLA in healthy donors. 13 Jbeta primers and 60 Vbeta primers were used for the PCR. The protocol was immunoSEQ multiplex PCR, while the TCRdb copy is restricted to in-frame clones and leaves out a portion. Of 150,000 to 200,000 clones detected, 75% to 80% appear once; the ten largest clones hold around 15%. The sample was PBMCs. Every receptor here comes from a man in his fifties or sixties in good health and CMV-seropositive.

The V and J genes are TRBV4-1 and TRBJ1-1; 7 bases fit TRBD1. The trim removed 4 bases at V and 3 bases at J, leaving 5 bases unmatched. In germline, CDR1 is MGHRA, CDR2 YSYEKL. The length of the CDR3 is 14 residues. In DNA, the CDR3 is TGCGCCAGCAGCCTAAAAACAGGGGACACTGAAGCTTTCTTT. Translated, it gives CASSLKTGDTEAFF.

The CDR3 coding sequence is TGTGCCAGCAGTGACCTCCCACCAAGTACGGGGTTGGGCACCGGGGAGCTGTTTTTT. Translated, it gives CASSDLPPSTGLGTGELFF. This chain connects TRBV6-1 to TRBJ2-2; D is perhaps TRBD2 (5 bases). CDR1 and CDR2 (germline): MNHNS, SASEGT. The V end lost 3 bases, the J end lost 4 bases, and 24 bases lay between the germline ends. This CDR3 has 19 amino acids.

The chain recombines TRBV19 with TRBJ1-2; 8 nucleotides agree with TRBD1. Germline CDR1 LNHDA, CDR2 SQIVND (reference sequence). This CDR3 spans 15 amino acids. Germline trimming cut 2 bases from V and 7 bases from J; bases unmatched to any gene: 9. CDR3 loop: CASSIYGTGSTGYTF. For the CDR3, the DNA is TGTGCCAGTAGTATATATGGGACAGGTTCGACTGGCTACACCTTC.

This chain links TRBV27 with TRBJ2-2; D might be TRBD1 (6 bases). Germline V gene lookup returns CDR1 MNHEY and CDR2 SMNVEV (reference sequence). V was trimmed by 6 bases and J by 1 base, leaving 18 bases between them. The CDR3 sequence is 17 residues long. DNA for the CDR3: TGTGCCAGCAGCCGAAGACAGGATCTGATGAACACCGGGGAGCTGTTTTTT. It is translated as CASSRRQDLMNTGELFF.

The chain combines TRBV4-2 with TRBJ1-2; D might be TRBD1 (6 bases). Germline V gives CDR1 LGHNA, CDR2 YNFKEQ. V shed 1 base and J shed 3 bases, with 15 bases lying between them. This CDR3 is 16 amino acids long. In DNA form, the CDR3 reads TGTGCCAGCAGCCAAGTAACACAGGGAAGATACTATGGCTACACCTTC. The encoded protein is CASSQVTQGRYYGYTF.

The count of this clone is one. V is TRBV30 and J is TRBJ2-7; tentative D call: TRBD1 (6 bases). The V and J ends lost 4 bases and 2 bases respectively, with 15 bases between them. This CDR3 spans 14 amino acids. Germline loops: CDR1 GTSNPN, CDR2 SVGIG (reference sequence). CDR3 in amino acids: CAWNTWGRPYEQYF. CDR3 DNA: TGTGCCTGGAACACCTGGGGGCGACCCTACGAGCAGTACTTC.

V and J are TRBV4-1 and TRBJ2-5, with a weak D call TRBD2 (5 bases). This CDR3 is built from 15 residues. V shed 0 bases and J shed 2 bases, with 10 bases lying between them. Germline V gives CDR1 MGHRA, CDR2 YSYEKL. The CDR3 DNA reads TGCGCCAGCAGCCAAGAGTCGGGGTGGCAAGAGACCCAGTACTTC. This translates into CASSQESGWQETQYF.

V and J are TRBV15 and TRBJ2-3; TRBD1 agrees at 10 bases. From germline, CDR1 is LNHNV and CDR2 YYDKDF (reference sequence). The CDR3 is 16 amino acids. The J segment lost 0 bases and the V segment lost 1 base, leaving 1 base of the junction unmatched. Here the CDR3 DNA reads TGTGCCACCAGCAGAGGACAGGGGGCCAGCACAGATACGCAGTATTTT. Its translation: CATSRGQGASTDTQYF.

The chain is built from TRBV5-4 and TRBJ2-3; TRBD2 matches at 9 bases. Trimming at V came to 2 bases and at J to 0 bases, leaving 4 bases not matched to a gene. This CDR3 region has 16 residues. CDR1 SGHNT and CDR2 YYREEE come from the germline V gene (reference sequence). CDR3 bases: TGTGCCAGCAGCTTCTGGCGGGGGGGAAGCACAGATACGCAGTATTTT. This translates into CASSFWRGGSTDTQYF.

This clone was recorded once. The chain recombines TRBV5-1 with TRBJ2-3; 11 positions agree with TRBD2. The V gene end was trimmed by 3 bases and the J gene end by 5 bases; junction bases not matched to a gene: 11. Germline CDR1 and CDR2: SGHRS and YFSETQ. This CDR3 spans 17 amino acids. The DNA of the CDR3 is TGCGCCAGCAGCTCTAGGGCTAGCGGGGGGCTGATAGATACGCAGTATTTT. As protein: CASSSRASGGLIDTQYF.

CDR3 residues: CASSISGGALEQYV. As DNA, the CDR3 is TGCGCCAGCAGCATTAGCGGGGGGGCGCTCGAGCAGTACGTC. This rearrangement joins TRBV5-1 to TRBJ2-7; 11 bases map to TRBD2. The CDR3 runs to 14 residues. The ends lost 4 bases at V and 6 bases at J; junction bases unmatched: 6. In germline, CDR1 is SGHRS, CDR2 YFSETQ.

The chain combines TRBV25-1 with TRBJ1-1; a possible D gene is TRBD1 (6 bases). Germline CDR1 is MGHDK and CDR2 is SYGVNS. Trimming took off 2 bases at V and 1 base at J, with 11 bases between the two ends. This CDR3 region has 15 residues. CDR3 sequence (DNA): TGTGCCAGCAGTGAAAGGAAGACAGGGAACACTGAAGCTTTCTTT. Its protein is CASSERKTGNTEAFF. Complete variable domain (other parts from reference TRBV25-1 and TRBJ1-1): EADIYQTPRYLVIGTGKKITLECSQTMGHDKMYWYQQDPGMELHLIHYSYGVNSTEKGDLSSESTVSRIRTEHFPLTLESARPSHTSQYLCASSERKTGNTEAFFGQGTRLTVV.

V usage is TRBV4-3 and J usage is TRBJ1-2; 10 bases are shared with TRBD1. The CDR3 spans 14 residues. Germline lookup yields CDR1 LGHNA and CDR2 YSLEER. V shed 4 bases, J shed 6 bases, and the junction held 5 bases outside the gene matches. The CDR3 coding sequence is TGCGCCAGCAGCCCCGACAGGGGGCGCGATGGCTACACCTTC. It encodes CASSPDRGRDGYTF.

About this clone: Other DNA sequences in this sample translate to the same CDR3. The CDR3 sequence is CASSQDRGSPAGYTF. As DNA, the CDR3 is TGCGCCAGCAGCCAAGATCGGGGGTCCCCTGCTGGCTACACCTTC. The genes are TRBV4-1 and TRBJ1-2; D may be TRBD1 (5 bases). Trimming left V 0 bases short and J 7 bases short, with 15 bases between. This CDR3 has 15 amino acids. CDR1 is MGHRA and CDR2 is YSYEKL in the germline V gene.

The CDR3, as DNA: TGTGCCAGCGGCGGAAACACTGAAGCTTTCTTT. It codes for CASGGNTEAFF. This chain uses TRBV7-9 with TRBJ1-1; no clear D gene. V lost 8 bases and J 2 bases, leaving 6 bases between the germline ends. The CDR3 sequence is 11 residues long. CDR1 SEHNR and CDR2 FQNEAQ come from the germline V gene (reference sequence).

V gene TRBV5-1 combines with J gene TRBJ2-1; the match to TRBD2 covers 11 bases. Germline assignment: CDR1 SGHRS and CDR2 YFSETQ. The length of the CDR3 is 17 residues. Unmatched junction bases numbered 10, after V lost 1 base and J lost 7 bases. This chain's CDR3 is CASSLTSGGPLGNEQFF. CDR3 bases: TGCGCCAGCAGCTTGACTAGCGGGGGACCCTTAGGGAATGAGCAGTTCTTC. Together with reference TRBV5-1 and TRBJ2-1, the CDR3 gives the full variable domain: KAGVTQTPRYLIKTRGQQVTLSCSPISGHRSVSWYQQTPGQGLQFLFEYFSETQRNKGNFPGRFSGRQFSNSRSEMNVSTLELGDSALYLCASSLTSGGPLGNEQFFGPGTRLTVL.

The chain employs TRBV6-5 and TRBJ1-5; D is undetermined. The CDR3 contains 14 residues. V lost 2 bases, J lost 6 bases, and 11 bases lay in between. Germline CDR1 is MNHEY and CDR2 is SVGAGI. This chain's CDR3 is CASSYEGYGQPQHF. The DNA for the CDR3 is TGTGCCAGCAGTTACGAGGGATATGGTCAGCCCCAGCATTTT.

The genes are TRBV6-1 and TRBJ1-1, with D tentatively TRBD1 (6 bases). This CDR3 has 15 residues. CDR1 and CDR2 from the germline V gene are MNHNS and SASEGT. Trimming took off 5 bases at V and 0 bases at J, with 13 bases between the two ends. DNA of the CDR3: TGTGCCAGCAGTTCACGGACAGTCATGAACACTGAAGCTTTCTTT. Its protein is CASSSRTVMNTEAFF.

The V call is TRBV29-1, the J call TRBJ1-2; perhaps TRBD1 as D (5 bases). The V gene's germline CDR1 is SQVTM and CDR2 ANQGSEA. This CDR3 region has 11 residues. The DNA for the CDR3 is TGCGGGGGGGGAGGCCTCTATGGCTACACCTTC. Its translation is CGGGGLYGYTF.

The V and J genes are TRBV4-2 and TRBJ2-2; the match to TRBD2 covers 7 bases. The CDR3 contains 15 residues. Germline V gene data show CDR1 as LGHNA and CDR2 as YNFKEQ. The V gene end was trimmed by 1 base and the J gene end by 6 bases; junction bases not matched to a gene: 5. The CDR3 DNA sequence: TGTGCCAGCAGCCAAGCTAGCGGAAGGGCCGGGGAGCTGTTTTTT. The encoded protein is CASSQASGRAGELFF.

The V and J genes are TRBV11-2 and TRBJ1-3, with D perhaps matching TRBD1 (5 bases). CDR1 SGHAT and CDR2 FQNNGV come from the germline V gene. This CDR3 spans 15 amino acids. V lost 0 bases, J lost 5 bases, and 11 bases lay in between. CDR3 protein: CASSLEQGQRNTIYF. The CDR3 DNA is TGTGCCAGCAGCTTAGAGCAGGGTCAGAGAAACACCATATATTTT.

In its sample, this clone was seen a few times. This chain uses TRBV4-3 with TRBJ2-2, with 7 bases fitting TRBD1. The germline V gene has CDR1 LGHNA and CDR2 YSLEER. This CDR3 is 16 amino acids long. V lost 1 base, J lost 4 bases, and 6 bases stayed unmatched. The CDR3 loop is CASSQVRDRVTGELFF. CDR3 bases: TGCGCCAGCAGCCAAGTACGGGACAGAGTCACCGGGGAGCTGTTTTTT.

The V gene is TRBV27, the J gene TRBJ1-1; weak D call: TRBD1 (5 bases). Trimming removed 3 bases from V and 1 base from J, with 12 bases in between. This CDR3 is 15 amino acids long. Germline CDR1 is MNHEY and CDR2 is SMNVEV (reference sequence). CDR3 sequence: CASSLDKGPNTEAFF. DNA for the CDR3: TGTGCCAGCAGTTTGGACAAGGGCCCGAACACTGAAGCTTTCTTT.

This rearrangement joins TRBV5-5 to TRBJ2-2, with D uncertain. V lost 4 bases, J lost 7 bases, and 14 bases lay in between. The germline CDR1 and CDR2 sequences are SGHKS and YYEKEE (reference sequence). The CDR3 sequence is 14 residues long. CDR3 region: CASSPNPRVGELFF. The CDR3 coding sequence is TGTGCCAGCAGCCCAAACCCACGGGTCGGGGAGCTGTTTTTT. The full variable domain, completed using reference TRBV5-5 and TRBJ2-2, is DAGVTQSPTHLIKTRGQQVTLRCSPISGHKSVSWYQQVLGQGPQFIFQYYEKEERGRGNFPDRFSARQFPNYSSELNVNALLLGDSALYLCASSPNPRVGELFFGEGSRLTVL.

The CDR3 sequence is CASSQDVSLRSGNTIYF. In DNA form, the CDR3 reads TGCGCCAGCAGCCAAGATGTTTCCTTGAGGTCTGGAAACACCATATATTTT. The rearrangement links TRBV4-3 to TRBJ1-3; D is ambiguous. The germline V and J ends were trimmed by 0 bases and 1 base, with 13 bases remaining between them. CDR1 LGHNA and CDR2 YSLEER come from the germline V gene. The CDR3 has 17 residues.

The J gene is TRBJ2-7, the V gene TRBV6-5; D gene ambiguous. Germline CDR1 is MNHEY and CDR2 is SVGAGI. V was clipped by 5 bases and J by 6 bases, with 20 bases between them. The CDR3 spans 15 residues. This CDR3 reads CASSNQHSGRTEQYV. The CDR3 DNA reads TGTGCCAGCAGTAATCAACATTCAGGTCGAACCGAGCAGTACGTC.